A single sample gave rise to the 5 T cell receptor beta chains below, sequenced in a study of blood T cell repertoires in COVID-19 (dated by TCRdb to 2018 to 2020). Library preparation employed the immunoSEQ multiplex PCR assay. TCRdb took this table from immuneACCESS and kept in-frame rearrangements with V and J called. Such tables lack part of the clones; where checked against another copy, unresolved V genes explain under half of the gap, and the rest is unexplained. This sample holds about 200,000 clones; around 84% were observed only once. The top ten hold over 15% of the sample. Sample: PBMCs or T cells enriched from blood (not recorded which). Receptors originate from a man in his forties who had recovered from COVID-19.

J is TRBJ1-4 and V is TRBV7-8; the D gene is possibly TRBD1 (6 bases). Trimming removed 5 bases from V and 5 bases from J, with 12 bases in between. Germline V lookup: CDR1 SGHVS, CDR2 FQNEAQ. CDR3 length equals 14 residues. The CDR3 loop reads CASSIAGDNEKLFF. The CDR3 DNA sequence: TGTGCCAGCAGCATTGCAGGGGACAATGAAAAACTGTTTTTT.

For this clone: At one end, the junction sequence differs from germline, possibly due to a read error. The CDR3 here is CASRVHPGSDESF. The CDR3, as DNA: TGTGCCAGCAGGGTCCATCCTGGCAGCGACGAGTCCTTC. The J gene is TRBJ2-4, the V gene TRBV28; D is ambiguous. Germline V CDR1 and CDR2: MDHEN, SYDVKM. This CDR3 comprises 13 residues.

Of note for this clone: A read error may produce the germline difference seen at one junction end. This chain joins TRBV2 and TRBJ2-1; D may be TRBD1 (6 bases). Germline CDR1 reads SNHLY; CDR2 reads FYNNEI. This CDR3 is 13 amino acids long. The CDR3 region is CASSEAQGIRSVF. CDR3 DNA: TGTGCCAGCAGTGAAGCGCAGGGGATACGGTCGGTCTTC.

The chain couples TRBV13 to TRBJ1-2; D remains ambiguous. Per germline, CDR1 PRHDT and CDR2 FYEKMQ (reference sequence). CDR3 length equals 14 residues. V was cut by 4 bases and J by 9 bases, with 18 bases left in between. CDR3 in DNA: TGTGCCAGCAGCTCTAGGCCAGAAGGGAGCCGCTACACCTTC. Translating gives CASSSRPEGSRYTF.

The chain links TRBV5-1 to TRBJ2-1; the D gene is possibly TRBD2 (6 bases). The CDR3 contains 16 residues. CDR1 and CDR2 from the germline V gene are SGHRS and YFSETQ. The V end lost 0 bases, the J end lost 7 bases, and 17 bases lay between the germline ends. This CDR3 reads CASSLATLLGGNEQFF. The CDR3 DNA sequence: TGCGCCAGCAGCTTGGCTACCCTTTTGGGGGGTAATGAGCAGTTCTTC. The variable domain in full, completed from reference TRBV5-1 and TRBJ2-1, reads KAGVTQTPRYLIKTRGQQVTLSCSPISGHRSVSWYQQTPGQGLQFLFEYFSETQRNKGNFPGRFSGRQFSNSRSEMNVSTLELGDSALYLCASSLATLLGGNEQFFGPGTRLTVL.